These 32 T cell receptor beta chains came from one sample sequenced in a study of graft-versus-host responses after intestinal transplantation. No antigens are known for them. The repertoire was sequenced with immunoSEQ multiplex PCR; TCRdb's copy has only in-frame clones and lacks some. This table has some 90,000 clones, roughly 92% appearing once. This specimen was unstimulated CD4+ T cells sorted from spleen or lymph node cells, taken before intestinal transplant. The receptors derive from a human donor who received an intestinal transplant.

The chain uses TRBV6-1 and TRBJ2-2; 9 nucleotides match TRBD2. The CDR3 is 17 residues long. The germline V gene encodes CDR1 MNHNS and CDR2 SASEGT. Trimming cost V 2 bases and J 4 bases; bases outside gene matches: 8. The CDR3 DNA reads TGTGCCAGCAGTGAATATAGGCGGGGGGGCGGCACCGGGGAGCTGTTTTTT. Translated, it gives CASSEYRRGGGTGELFF.

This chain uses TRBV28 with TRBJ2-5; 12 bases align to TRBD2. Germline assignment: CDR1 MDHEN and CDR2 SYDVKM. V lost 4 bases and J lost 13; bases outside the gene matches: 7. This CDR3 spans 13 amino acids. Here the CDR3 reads CASSWTSGTRRYF. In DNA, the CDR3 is TGTGCCAGCAGTTGGACTAGCGGGACCCGGAGGTACTTC.

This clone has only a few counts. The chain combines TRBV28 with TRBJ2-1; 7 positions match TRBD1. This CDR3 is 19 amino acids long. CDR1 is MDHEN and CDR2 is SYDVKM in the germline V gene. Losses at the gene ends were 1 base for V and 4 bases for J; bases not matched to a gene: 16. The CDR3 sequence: CASSLYGQGETTQYNEQFF. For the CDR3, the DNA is TGTGCCAGCAGTTTATACGGCCAGGGGGAGACCACTCAATACAATGAGCAGTTCTTC. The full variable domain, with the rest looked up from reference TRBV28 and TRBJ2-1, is DVKVTQSSRYLVKRTGEKVFLECVQDMDHENMFWYRQDPGLGLRLIYFSYDVKMKEKGDIPEGYSVSREKKERFSLILESASTNQTSMYLCASSLYGQGETTQYNEQFFGPGTRLTVL.

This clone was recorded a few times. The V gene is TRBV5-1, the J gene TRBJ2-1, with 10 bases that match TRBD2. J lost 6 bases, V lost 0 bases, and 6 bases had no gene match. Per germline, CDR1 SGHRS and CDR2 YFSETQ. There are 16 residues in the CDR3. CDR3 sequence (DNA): TGCGCCAGCAGCTTGGCCCCTAGCGGGAGTACCAATGAGCAGTTCTTC. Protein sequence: CASSLAPSGSTNEQFF. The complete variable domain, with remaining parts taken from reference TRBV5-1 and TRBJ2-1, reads KAGVTQTPRYLIKTRGQQVTLSCSPISGHRSVSWYQQTPGQGLQFLFEYFSETQRNKGNFPGRFSGRQFSNSRSEMNVSTLELGDSALYLCASSLAPSGSTNEQFFGPGTRLTVL.

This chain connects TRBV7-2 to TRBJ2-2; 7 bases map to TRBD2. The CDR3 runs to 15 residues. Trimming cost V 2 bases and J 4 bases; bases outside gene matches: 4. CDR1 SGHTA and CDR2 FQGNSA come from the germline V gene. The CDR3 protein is CASSLTAGATGELFF. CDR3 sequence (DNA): TGTGCCAGCAGCTTAACGGCGGGAGCCACCGGGGAGCTGTTTTTT.

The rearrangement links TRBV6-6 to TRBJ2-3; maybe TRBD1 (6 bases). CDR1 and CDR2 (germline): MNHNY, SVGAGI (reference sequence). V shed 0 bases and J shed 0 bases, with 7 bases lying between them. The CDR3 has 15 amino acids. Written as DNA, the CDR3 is TGTGCCAGCAGTTACTCGAGGGGGAGCACAGATACGCAGTATTTT. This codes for CASSYSRGSTDTQYF.

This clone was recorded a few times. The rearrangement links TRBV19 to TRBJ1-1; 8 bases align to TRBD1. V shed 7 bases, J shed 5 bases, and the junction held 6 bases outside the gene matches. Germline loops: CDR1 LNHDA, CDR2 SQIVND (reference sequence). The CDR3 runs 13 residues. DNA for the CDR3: TGTGCCAGTACCGGGACAGGAGGGACTGAAGCTTTCTTT. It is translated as CASTGTGGTEAFF.

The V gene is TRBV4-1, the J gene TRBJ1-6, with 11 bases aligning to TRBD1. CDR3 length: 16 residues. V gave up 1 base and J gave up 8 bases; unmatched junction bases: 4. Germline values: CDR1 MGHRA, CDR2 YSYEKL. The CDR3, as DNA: TGCGCCAGCAGCCAAGGGACAGGGGGCTTTTATTCACCCCTCCACTTT. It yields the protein CASSQGTGGFYSPLHF.

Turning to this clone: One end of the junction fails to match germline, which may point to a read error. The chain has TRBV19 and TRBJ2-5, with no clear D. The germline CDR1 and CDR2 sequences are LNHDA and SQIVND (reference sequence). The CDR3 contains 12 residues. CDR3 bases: TGTGCCAGTAGTCACCGTTCCCTCTCCTACCACTTC. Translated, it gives CASSHRSLSYHF. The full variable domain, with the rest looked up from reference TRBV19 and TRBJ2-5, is DGGITQSPKYLFRKEGQNVTLSCEQNLNHDAMYWYRQDPGQGLRLIYYSQIVNDFQKGDIAEGYSVSREKKESFPLTVTSAQKNPTAFYLCASSHRSLSYHFGPGTRLLVL.

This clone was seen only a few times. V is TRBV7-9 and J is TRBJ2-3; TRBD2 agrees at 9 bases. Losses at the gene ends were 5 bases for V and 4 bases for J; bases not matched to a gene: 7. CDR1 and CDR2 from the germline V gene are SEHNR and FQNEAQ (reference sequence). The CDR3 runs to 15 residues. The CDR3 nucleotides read TGTGCCAGCAGCAAGTTAGCGGGAGTAGCAGATACGCAGTATTTT. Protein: CASSKLAGVADTQYF.

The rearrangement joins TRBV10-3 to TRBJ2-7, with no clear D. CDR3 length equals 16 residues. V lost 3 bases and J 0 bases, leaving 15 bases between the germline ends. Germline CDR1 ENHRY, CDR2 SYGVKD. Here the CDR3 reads CAISDRRPESSYEQYF. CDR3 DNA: TGTGCCATCAGTGATCGTAGGCCAGAGAGCTCCTACGAGCAGTACTTC.

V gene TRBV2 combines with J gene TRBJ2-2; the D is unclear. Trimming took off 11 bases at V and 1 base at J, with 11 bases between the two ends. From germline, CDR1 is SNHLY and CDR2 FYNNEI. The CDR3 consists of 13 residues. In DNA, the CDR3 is TGTGCCCGGCATAGGGTGAACACCGGGGAGCTGTTTTTT. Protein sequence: CARHRVNTGELFF.

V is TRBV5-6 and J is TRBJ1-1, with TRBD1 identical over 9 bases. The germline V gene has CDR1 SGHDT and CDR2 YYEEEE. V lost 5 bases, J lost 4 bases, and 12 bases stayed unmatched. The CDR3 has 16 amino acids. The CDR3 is CASRFMADRGSTEAFF. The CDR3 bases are TGTGCCAGCAGGTTCATGGCGGACAGGGGATCCACTGAAGCTTTCTTT.

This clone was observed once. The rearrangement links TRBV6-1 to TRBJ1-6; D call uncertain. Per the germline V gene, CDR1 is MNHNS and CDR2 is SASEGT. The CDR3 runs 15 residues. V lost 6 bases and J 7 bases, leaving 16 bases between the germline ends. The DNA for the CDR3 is TGTGCCAGCAGGGACCTCCCTACGGGGAATTCACCCCTCCACTTT. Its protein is CASRDLPTGNSPLHF.

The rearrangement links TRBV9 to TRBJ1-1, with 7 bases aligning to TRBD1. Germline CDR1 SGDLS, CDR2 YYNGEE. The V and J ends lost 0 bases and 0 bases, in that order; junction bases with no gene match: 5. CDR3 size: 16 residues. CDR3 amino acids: CASSVGGDSMNTEAFF. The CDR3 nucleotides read TGTGCCAGCAGCGTAGGGGGGGACAGCATGAACACTGAAGCTTTCTTT.

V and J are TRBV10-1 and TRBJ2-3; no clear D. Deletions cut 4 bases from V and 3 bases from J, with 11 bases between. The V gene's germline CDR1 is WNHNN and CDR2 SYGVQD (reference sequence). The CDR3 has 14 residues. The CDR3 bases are TGCGCCAGCAGTGTAGGCGGCTCGACAGATACGCAGTATTTT. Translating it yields CASSVGGSTDTQYF.

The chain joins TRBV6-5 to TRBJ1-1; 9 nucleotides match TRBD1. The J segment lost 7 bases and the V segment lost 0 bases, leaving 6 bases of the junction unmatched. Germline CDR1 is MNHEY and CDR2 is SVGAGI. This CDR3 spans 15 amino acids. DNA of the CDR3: TGTGCCAGCAGTTACTCGAACAGGGGGCTTAGTGAAGCTTTCTTT. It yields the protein CASSYSNRGLSEAFF.

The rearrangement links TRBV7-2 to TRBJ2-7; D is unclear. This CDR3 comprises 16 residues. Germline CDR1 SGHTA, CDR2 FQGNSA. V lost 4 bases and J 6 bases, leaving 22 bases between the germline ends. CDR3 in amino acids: CASSSSSPSGPAEQYF. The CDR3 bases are TGTGCCAGCAGCTCCAGTTCCCCCTCGGGTCCGGCCGAGCAGTACTTC.

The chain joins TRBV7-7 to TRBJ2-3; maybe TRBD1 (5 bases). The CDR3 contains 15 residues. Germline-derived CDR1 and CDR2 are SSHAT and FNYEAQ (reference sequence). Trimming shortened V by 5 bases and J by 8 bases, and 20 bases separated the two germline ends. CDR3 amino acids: CASSRQGPGQGTQYF. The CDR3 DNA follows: TGTGCCAGCAGCCGTCAAGGGCCGGGTCAGGGTACGCAGTATTTT.

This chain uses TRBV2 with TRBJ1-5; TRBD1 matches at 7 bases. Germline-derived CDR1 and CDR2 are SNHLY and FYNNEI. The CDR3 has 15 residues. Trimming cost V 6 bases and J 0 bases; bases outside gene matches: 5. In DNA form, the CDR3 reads TGTGCCAGCAGGGAGACAGGGAATAGCAATCAGCCCCAGCATTTT. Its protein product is CASRETGNSNQPQHF. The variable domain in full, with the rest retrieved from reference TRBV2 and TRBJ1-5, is EPEVTQTPSHQVTQMGQEVILRCVPISNHLYFYWYRQILGQKVEFLVSFYNNEISEKSEIFDDQFSVERPDGSNFTLKIRSTKLEDSAMYFCASRETGNSNQPQHFGDGTRLSIL.

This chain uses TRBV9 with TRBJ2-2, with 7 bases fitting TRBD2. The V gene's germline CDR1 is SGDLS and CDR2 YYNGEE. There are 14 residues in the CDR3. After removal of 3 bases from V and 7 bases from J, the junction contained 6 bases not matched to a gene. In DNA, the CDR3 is TGTGCCAGCAGCGCCCAACTAGCGAGCGGGGAGCTGTTTTTT. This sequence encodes CASSAQLASGELFF.

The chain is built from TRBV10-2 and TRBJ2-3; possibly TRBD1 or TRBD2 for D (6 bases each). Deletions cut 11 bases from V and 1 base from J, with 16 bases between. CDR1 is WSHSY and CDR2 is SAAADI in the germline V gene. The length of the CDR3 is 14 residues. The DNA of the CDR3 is TGCGCCGGGCCGAAGGGGGAGGGCACAGATACGCAGTATTTT. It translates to CAGPKGEGTDTQYF.

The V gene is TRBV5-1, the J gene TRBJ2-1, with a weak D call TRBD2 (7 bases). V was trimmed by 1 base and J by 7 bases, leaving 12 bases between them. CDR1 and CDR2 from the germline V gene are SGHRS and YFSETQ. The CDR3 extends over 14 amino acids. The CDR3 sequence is CASSLIRGGNEQFF. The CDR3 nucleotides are TGCGCCAGCAGCTTGATAAGGGGGGGTAATGAGCAGTTCTTC.

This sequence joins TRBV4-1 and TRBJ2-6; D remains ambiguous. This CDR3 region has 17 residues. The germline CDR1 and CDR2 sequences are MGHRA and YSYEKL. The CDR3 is CALTDLTPLSGANVLTF. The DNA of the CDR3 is TGCGCTCTTACGGATCTTACCCCTCTCTCTGGGGCCAACGTCCTGACTTTC.

The CDR3 DNA reads as TGTGCCAGCAGTCTGCGGGTGTACAGGACGGTAAATCAGCCCCAGCATTTT. Translating gives CASSLRVYRTVNQPQHF. The chain couples TRBV28 to TRBJ1-5; perhaps TRBD1 as D (5 bases). Germline CDR1 MDHEN, CDR2 SYDVKM. The V gene lost 5 bases and the J gene lost 4 bases, with 21 bases spanning the gap. This CDR3 is built from 17 residues.

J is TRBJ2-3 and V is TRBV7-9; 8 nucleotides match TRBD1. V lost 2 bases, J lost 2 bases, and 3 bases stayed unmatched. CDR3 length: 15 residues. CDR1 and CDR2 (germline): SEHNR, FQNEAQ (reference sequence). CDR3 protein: CASSLRDRNTDTQYF. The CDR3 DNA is TGTGCCAGCAGCTTAAGGGACAGGAACACAGATACGCAGTATTTT.

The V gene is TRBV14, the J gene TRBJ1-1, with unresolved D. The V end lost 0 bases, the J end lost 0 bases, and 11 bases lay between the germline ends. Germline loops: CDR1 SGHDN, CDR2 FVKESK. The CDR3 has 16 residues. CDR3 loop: CASSQDIRVLNTEAFF. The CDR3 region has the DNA TGTGCCAGCAGCCAAGATATTAGGGTGCTGAACACTGAAGCTTTCTTT.

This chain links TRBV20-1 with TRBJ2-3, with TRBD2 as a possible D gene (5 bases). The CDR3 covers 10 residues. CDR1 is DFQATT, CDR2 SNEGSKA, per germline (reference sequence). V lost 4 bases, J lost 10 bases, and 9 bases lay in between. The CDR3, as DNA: TGCAGTGCTAATGCGGGCTCGCAGTATTTT. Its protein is CSANAGSQYF.

CDR3 DNA: TGTGCCTGGAGGAGGGGGCTGAACACTGAAGCTTTCTTT. It specifies CAWRRGLNTEAFF. V and J are TRBV30 and TRBJ1-1, with 7 bases lining up with TRBD1. Losses at the gene ends were 3 bases for V and 0 bases for J; bases not matched to a gene: 1. The CDR3 totals 13 residues. Germline loops: CDR1 GTSNPN, CDR2 SVGIG (reference sequence).

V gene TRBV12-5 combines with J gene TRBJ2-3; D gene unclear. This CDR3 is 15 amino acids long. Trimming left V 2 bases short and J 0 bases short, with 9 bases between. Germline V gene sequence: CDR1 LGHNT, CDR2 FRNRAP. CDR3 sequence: CASGLHGSSTDTQYF. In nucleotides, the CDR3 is TGTGCTAGTGGTTTGCACGGGTCTAGCACAGATACGCAGTATTTT.

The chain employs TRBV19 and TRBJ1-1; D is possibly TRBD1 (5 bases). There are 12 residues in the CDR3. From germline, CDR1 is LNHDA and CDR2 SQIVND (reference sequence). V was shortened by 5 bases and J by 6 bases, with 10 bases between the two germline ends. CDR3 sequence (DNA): TGTGCCAGTAGTCGGGGGGGGTCTGAAGCTTTCTTT. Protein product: CASSRGGSEAFF.

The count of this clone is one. The CDR3 bases are TGTGCCAGCAGTCCCATTCTAGCGGGAGGGCCCGGGGAGCTGTTTTTT. This encodes CASSPILAGGPGELFF. The V gene is TRBV27, the J gene TRBJ2-2; 12 bases are shared with TRBD2. The CDR3 spans 16 residues. CDR1 is MNHEY, CDR2 SMNVEV, per germline (reference sequence). Losses at the gene ends were 5 bases for V and 6 bases for J; bases not matched to a gene: 7.